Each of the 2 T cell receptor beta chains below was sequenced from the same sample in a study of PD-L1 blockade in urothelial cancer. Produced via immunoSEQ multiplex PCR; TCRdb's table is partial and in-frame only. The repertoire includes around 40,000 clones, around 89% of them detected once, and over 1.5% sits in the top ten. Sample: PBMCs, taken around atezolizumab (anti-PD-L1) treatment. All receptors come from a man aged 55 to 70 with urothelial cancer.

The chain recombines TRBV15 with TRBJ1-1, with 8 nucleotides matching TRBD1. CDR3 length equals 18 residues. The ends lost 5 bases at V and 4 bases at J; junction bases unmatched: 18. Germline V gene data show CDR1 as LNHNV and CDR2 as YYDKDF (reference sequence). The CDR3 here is CATSQKHPGTGGRTEAFF. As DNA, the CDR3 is TGTGCCACCAGCCAGAAGCATCCCGGGACAGGTGGACGCACTGAAGCTTTCTTT.

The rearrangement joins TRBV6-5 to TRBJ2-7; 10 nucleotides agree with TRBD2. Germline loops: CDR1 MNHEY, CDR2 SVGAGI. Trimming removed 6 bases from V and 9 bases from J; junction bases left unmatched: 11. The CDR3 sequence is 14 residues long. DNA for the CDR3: TGTGCCAGCAGGAGTAGCGGGAGGACCGGGGTGCAGTACTTC. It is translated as CASRSSGRTGVQYF.